Reported below is one T cell receptor beta chain. The sample is drawn from a study of blood T cell repertoires in COVID-19. Study details: COVID-19 samples, acute and convalescent, were from the United States, Italy and Spain. PBMCs, B-cell-depleted T cells, or T cells provided the cDNA or gDNA that made up the material.

In the authors' methods: Nucleated cell number was recorded as an estimate derived from reference gene primer amplification. The method was immunoSEQ multiplex PCR; TCRdb's version includes in-frame clones alone and lacks a portion of them. That table is the source of V, J and clone size, and D and trimming were worked out from the DNA. The table lists 80,000 or so clones, 80% of them singletons, with under 5.5% in the top ten. The germline V gene has CDR1 MNHEY and CDR2 SVGAGI. Unmatched junction bases numbered 4, after V lost 3 bases and J lost 0 bases. The CDR3 extends over 16 amino acids. The sequence was obtained from a woman aged 70-85 years with acute or convalescent COVID-19. The sequencing input was peripheral blood. This sequence joins TRBV6-5 and TRBJ1-2; TRBD1 matches 10 bases. The CDR3 loop is CASSYWTGGSNYGYTF. DNA for the CDR3: TGTGCCAGCAGTTATTGGACAGGGGGATCTAACTATGGCTACACCTTC.